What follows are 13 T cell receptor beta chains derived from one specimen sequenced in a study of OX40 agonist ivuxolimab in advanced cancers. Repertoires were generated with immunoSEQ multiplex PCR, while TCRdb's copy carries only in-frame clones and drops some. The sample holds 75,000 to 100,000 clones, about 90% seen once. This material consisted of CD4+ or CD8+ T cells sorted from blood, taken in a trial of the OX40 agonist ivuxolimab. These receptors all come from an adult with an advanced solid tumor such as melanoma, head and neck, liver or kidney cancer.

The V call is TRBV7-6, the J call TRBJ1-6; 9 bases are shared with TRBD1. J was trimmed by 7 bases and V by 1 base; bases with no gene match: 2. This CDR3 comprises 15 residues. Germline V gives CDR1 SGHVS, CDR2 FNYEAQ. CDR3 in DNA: TGTGCCAGCAGCTTAGTAGGGACAGGGAATTCACCCCTCCACTTT. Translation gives CASSLVGTGNSPLHF.

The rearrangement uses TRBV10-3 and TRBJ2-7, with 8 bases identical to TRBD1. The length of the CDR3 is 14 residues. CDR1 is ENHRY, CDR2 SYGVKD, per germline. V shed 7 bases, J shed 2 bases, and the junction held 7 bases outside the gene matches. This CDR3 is CAITWTGKTYEQYF. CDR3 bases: TGTGCCATCACCTGGACAGGGAAGACCTACGAGCAGTACTTC.

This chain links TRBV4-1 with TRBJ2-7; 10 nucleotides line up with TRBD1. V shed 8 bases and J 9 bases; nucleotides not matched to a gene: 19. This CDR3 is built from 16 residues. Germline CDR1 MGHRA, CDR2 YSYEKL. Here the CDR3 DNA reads TGCGCCAGCCGACCTAATCTCGGAGACAGGGGGCAAGGGCAGTACTTC. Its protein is CASRPNLGDRGQGQYF.

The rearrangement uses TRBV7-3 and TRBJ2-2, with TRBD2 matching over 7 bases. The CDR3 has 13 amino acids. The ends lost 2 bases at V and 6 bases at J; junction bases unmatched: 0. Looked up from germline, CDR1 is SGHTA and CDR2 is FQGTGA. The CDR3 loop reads CASSLAGAGELFF. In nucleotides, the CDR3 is TGTGCCAGCAGCTTAGCGGGAGCCGGGGAGCTGTTTTTT.

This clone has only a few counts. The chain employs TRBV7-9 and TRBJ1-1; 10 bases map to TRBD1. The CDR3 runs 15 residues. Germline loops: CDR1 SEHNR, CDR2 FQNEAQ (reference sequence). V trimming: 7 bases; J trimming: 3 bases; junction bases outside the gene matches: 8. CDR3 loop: CASTLRTGGDTEAFF. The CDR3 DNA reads TGTGCCAGCACCCTAAGGACAGGGGGAGACACTGAAGCTTTCTTT.

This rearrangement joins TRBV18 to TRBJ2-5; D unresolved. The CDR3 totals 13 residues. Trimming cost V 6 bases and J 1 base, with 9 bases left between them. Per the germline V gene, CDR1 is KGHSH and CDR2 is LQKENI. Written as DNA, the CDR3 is TGTGCCAGCTCTCCTACCCCCCAAGAGACCCAGTACTTC. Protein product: CASSPTPQETQYF.

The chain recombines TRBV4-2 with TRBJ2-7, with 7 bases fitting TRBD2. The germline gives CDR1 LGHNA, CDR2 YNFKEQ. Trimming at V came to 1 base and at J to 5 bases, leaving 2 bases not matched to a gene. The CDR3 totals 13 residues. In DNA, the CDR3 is TGTGCCAGCAGCCAAGTCCGGGAGGACGAGCAGTACTTC. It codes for CASSQVREDEQYF.

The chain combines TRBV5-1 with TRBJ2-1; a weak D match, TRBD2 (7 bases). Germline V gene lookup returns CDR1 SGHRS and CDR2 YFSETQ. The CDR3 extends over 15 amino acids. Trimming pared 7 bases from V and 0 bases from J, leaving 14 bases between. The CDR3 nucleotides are TGCGCCAGCCAAGGGGGGGCGAGCTCCTACAATGAGCAGTTCTTC. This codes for CASQGGASSYNEQFF.

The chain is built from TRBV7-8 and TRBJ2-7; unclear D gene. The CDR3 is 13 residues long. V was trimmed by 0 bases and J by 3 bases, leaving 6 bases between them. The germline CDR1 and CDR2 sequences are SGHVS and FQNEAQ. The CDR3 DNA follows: TGTGCCAGCAGCTTAGCGCACAGCTACGAGCAGTACTTC. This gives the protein CASSLAHSYEQYF. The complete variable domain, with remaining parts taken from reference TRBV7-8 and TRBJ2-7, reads GAGVSQSPRYKVAKRGQDVALRCDPISGHVSLFWYQQALGQGPEFLTYFQNEAQLDKSGLPSDRFFAERPEGSVSTLKIQRTQQEDSAVYLCASSLAHSYEQYFGPGTRLTVT.

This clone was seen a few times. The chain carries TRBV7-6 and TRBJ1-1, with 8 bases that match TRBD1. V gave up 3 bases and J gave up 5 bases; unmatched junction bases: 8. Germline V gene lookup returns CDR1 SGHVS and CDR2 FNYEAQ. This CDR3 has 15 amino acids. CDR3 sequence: CASSFSPGGNTEAFF. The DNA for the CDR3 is TGTGCCAGCAGCTTCTCCCCAGGGGGCAATACTGAAGCTTTCTTT.

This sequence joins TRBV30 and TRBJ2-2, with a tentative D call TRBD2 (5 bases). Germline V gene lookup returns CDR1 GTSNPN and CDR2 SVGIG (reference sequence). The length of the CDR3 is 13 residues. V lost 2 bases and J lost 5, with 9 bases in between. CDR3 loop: CAWSFGSTGELFF. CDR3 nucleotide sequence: TGTGCCTGGAGTTTTGGGAGTACCGGGGAGCTGTTTTTT.

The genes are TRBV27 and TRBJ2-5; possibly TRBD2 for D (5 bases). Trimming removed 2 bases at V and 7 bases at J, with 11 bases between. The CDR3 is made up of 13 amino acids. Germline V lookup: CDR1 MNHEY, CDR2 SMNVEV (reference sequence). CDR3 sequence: CASSLNVRGTQYF. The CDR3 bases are TGTGCCAGCAGTTTAAACGTTCGGGGGACCCAGTACTTC.

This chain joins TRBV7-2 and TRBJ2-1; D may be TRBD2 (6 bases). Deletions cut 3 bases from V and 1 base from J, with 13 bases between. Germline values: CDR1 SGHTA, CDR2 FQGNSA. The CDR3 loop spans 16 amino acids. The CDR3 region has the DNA TGTGCCAGCAGCTTCGGCGGGGCCTCATCCTACAATGAGCAGTTCTTC. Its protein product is CASSFGGASSYNEQFF.